This passage covers 7 T cell receptor beta chains from one sample sequenced in a study of glioma-infiltrating T cells (TCRdb year 2016). TCRdb lists the instrument as Illumina MiSeq. The iRepertoire nested amplicon-rescue multiplex PCR (arm-PCR) platform was used to amplify TCR alpha and beta CDR3 regions from RNA. TCRdb's own reprocessing of the public reads used fastp at Q25 and MiXCR and kept productive beta chains. Under each unique CDR3 protein, matching rows form one entry showing the most common genes and DNA. In this sample the table shows a few hundred thousand distinct CDR3 sequences, 41% of which occur a single time. The ten largest clones represent 12% of the sample. The sequencing sample was made of glioma tissue, nonneoplastic brain tissue, or PBMCs (not recorded which). The source of these receptors is a human donor with low-grade glioma or glioblastoma, undergoing nonglioma brain surgery, or in good health (not recorded which).

The rearrangement links TRBV4-3 to TRBJ2-1, with 7 bases that match TRBD1. CDR1 is LGHNA, CDR2 YSLEER, per germline. The CDR3 has 16 amino acids. V lost 6 bases and J lost 5; bases outside the gene matches: 13. CDR3 protein: CASSLSPGQNNNEQFF. For the CDR3, the DNA is TGCGCCAGCAGTCTGAGCCCGGGACAGAATAACAATGAGCAGTTCTTC.

The J gene is TRBJ2-7, the V gene TRBV19; 8 bases are a match to TRBD2. The CDR3 extends over 14 amino acids. After removal of 3 bases from V and 1 base from J, the junction contained 2 bases not matched to a gene. Germline lookup yields CDR1 LNHDA and CDR2 SQIVND (reference sequence). This chain's CDR3 is CASSIKRESYEQYF. In DNA form, the CDR3 reads TGTGCCAGTAGTATCAAGCGGGAGTCCTACGAGCAGTACTTC.

The rearrangement uses TRBV19 and TRBJ2-1; 8 bases map to TRBD2. Per the germline V gene, CDR1 is LNHDA and CDR2 is SQIVND (reference sequence). The length of the CDR3 is 15 residues. V shed 4 bases and J 2 bases; nucleotides not matched to a gene: 4. Written as DNA, the CDR3 is TGTGCCAGTAGTAGAGAGCGGGGGACCTACAATGAGCAGTTCTTC. Translated: CASSRERGTYNEQFF.

This clonotype was counted only a few times. The chain is built from TRBV20-1 and TRBJ2-7; TRBD2 matches 13 bases. The CDR3 is 15 residues long. Losses at the gene ends were 7 bases for V and 5 bases for J; bases not matched to a gene: 11. Germline values: CDR1 DFQATT, CDR2 SNEGSKA (reference sequence). This chain's CDR3 is CSVPALAGGLHEQYF. CDR3 in DNA: TGCAGTGTCCCGGCACTAGCGGGAGGGTTGCACGAGCAGTACTTC.

This clonotype was counted at least ten times. The chain combines TRBV28 with TRBJ1-1; possibly TRBD1 for D (5 bases). The CDR3 has 13 residues. V lost 4 bases and J 3 bases, leaving 9 bases between the germline ends. Germline loops: CDR1 MDHEN, CDR2 SYDVKM. CDR3 residues: CASSWGRDTEAFF. The CDR3, as DNA: TGTGCCAGCAGTTGGGGCCGGGACACTGAAGCTTTCTTT. The full variable domain, its missing parts supplied by reference TRBV28 and TRBJ1-1, is DVKVTQSSRYLVKRTGEKVFLECVQDMDHENMFWYRQDPGLGLRLIYFSYDVKMKEKGDIPEGYSVSREKKERFSLILESASTNQTSMYLCASSWGRDTEAFFGQGTRLTVV.

In this sample, this clonotype turned up many times. This rearrangement joins TRBV6-2 or TRBV6-3 to TRBJ2-1; 12 bases fit TRBD2. The germline gives CDR1 MNHEY, CDR2 SVGEGT. This CDR3 region has 16 residues. Unmatched junction bases numbered 11, after V lost 8 bases and J lost 6 bases. The CDR3 is CASGTSGRLKSNEQFF. CDR3 sequence (DNA): TGTGCCAGCGGGACTAGCGGGCGCTTAAAATCCAATGAGCAGTTCTTC.

The genes are TRBV4-2 and TRBJ2-7; 7 bases are a match to TRBD1. In germline, CDR1 is LGHNA, CDR2 YNFKEQ. The CDR3 totals 17 residues. The junction had 14 bases not matched to a gene; V was cut back by 0 bases and J by 6 bases. The CDR3 DNA reads as TGTGCCAGCAGCCAAGAACTGGAACAGGGGACCGGTGGCGAGCAGTACTTC. Residues: CASSQELEQGTGGEQYF.